The rows below give T cell receptor beta chains drawn from one sample of a study of shared clonotypes between healthy human individuals. Clones were read by immunoSEQ multiplex PCR, and TCRdb kept only the in-frame ones, dropping some. This table has some 650,000 clones, about 97% appearing once. Sequenced input: naive CD4+ T cells sorted from blood. All receptors come from a young woman in good health. The CDR3 runs from the conserved cysteine through the conserved F or W. D genes are given only for firm matches. Clone size is stated in some rows and not others, as once, few, many or a class when expanded.

V gene,clone size,D gene,J gene,CDR3 protein,CDR3 DNA
TRBV6-5,.,.,TRBJ2-5,CASRFRLEQYF,TGTGCCAGTCGATTCCGCTTGGAGCAGTACTTC
TRBV7-9,.,.,TRBJ2-7,CASSLSSGLVGPYEQYF,TGTGCCAGCAGCTTATCCTCCGGGCTAGTCGGTCCCTACGAGCAGTACTTC
TRBV28,.,TRBD2,TRBJ2-1,CASRGGTSGIPPEFF,TGTGCCAGCCGGGGAGGGACTAGCGGGATACCGCCTGAGTTCTTC
TRBV14,.,.,TRBJ2-7,CASSQIKSTGRGEQYF,TGTGCCAGCAGCCAAATTAAATCGACAGGGAGGGGCGAGCAGTACTTC
TRBV15,.,TRBD2,TRBJ2-3,CATSAGTSGFYTDTQYF,TGTGCCACCAGCGCAGGGACTAGCGGGTTTTACACAGATACGCAGTATTTT
TRBV7-9,.,TRBD1,TRBJ2-2,CASNRGPPAANTGELFF,TGTGCCAGCAATAGGGGGCCGCCCGCCGCGAACACCGGGGAGCTGTTTTTT
TRBV7-2,.,TRBD2,TRBJ2-7,CASSPGLAPVEQYF,TGTGCCAGCAGCCCAGGACTAGCCCCTGTCGAGCAGTACTTC
TRBV5-1,.,.,TRBJ1-1,CASSLGEYTEAFF,TGCGCCAGCAGCTTAGGGGAATACACTGAAGCTTTCTTT
TRBV5-1,.,TRBD2,TRBJ2-3,CASSSRSGRADTQYF,TGCGCCAGCAGCTCCCGCAGCGGGAGGGCAGATACGCAGTATTTT
TRBV9,.,.,TRBJ2-7,CASSVGRETYEQYF,TGTGCCAGCAGCGTAGGTCGGGAGACCTACGAGCAGTACTTC
TRBV5-1,.,.,TRBJ2-3,CASSNRLWDTQYF,TGCGCCAGCAGCAACAGACTGTGGGATACGCAGTATTTT
TRBV6-5,.,.,TRBJ2-7,CASSSRAYEQYF,TGTGCCAGCAGTTCACGAGCCTACGAGCAGTACTTC
TRBV18,.,.,TRBJ1-1,CATQPVRDTEAFF,TGTGCCACCCAACCGGTCAGGGACACTGAAGCTTTCTTT
TRBV18,.,TRBD2,TRBJ2-5,CASSPPLAGEPEQYF,TGTGCCAGCTCGCCCCCACTAGCGGGAGAGCCTGAGCAGTACTTC
TRBV11-3,.,TRBD2,TRBJ2-1,CASSGTSGTAGNEQFF,TGTGCCAGCAGCGGGACTAGCGGGACGGCGGGGAATGAGCAGTTCTTC
TRBV30,.,TRBD1,TRBJ1-1,CAFPGTVGAEAFF,TGTGCCTTCCCTGGGACAGTCGGCGCTGAAGCTTTCTTT
TRBV28,.,.,TRBJ1-1,CASSWTENTEAFF,TGTGCCAGCAGCTGGACAGAGAACACTGAAGCTTTCTTT
TRBV10-2,.,.,TRBJ2-3,CASSADGVDTQYF,TGCGCCAGCAGTGCCGACGGAGTGGATACGCAGTATTTT
TRBV28,.,.,TRBJ2-7,CATSNSGEGAGEQYF,TGTGCCACCTCAAACTCCGGGGAGGGGGCAGGAGAGCAGTACTTC
TRBV29-1,.,.,TRBJ2-3,CSALKQLSTDTQYF,TGCAGCGCCCTTAAACAACTATCCACAGATACGCAGTATTTT
TRBV11-3,.,.,TRBJ2-3,CASSHPTSDTQYF,TGTGCCAGCAGCCACCCGACGTCAGATACGCAGTATTTT
TRBV7-2,once,TRBD2,TRBJ2-1,CASSSGTSGRYNEQFF,TGTGCCAGCAGCTCAGGGACTAGCGGGAGGTACAATGAGCAGTTCTTC
TRBV2,.,TRBD2,TRBJ2-1,CASSPTSGRDSEQFF,TGTGCCAGCAGTCCGACTAGCGGGAGGGATAGTGAGCAGTTCTTC
TRBV6-1,.,TRBD2,TRBJ2-1,CASSRTSGIYNEQFF,TGTGCCAGCAGCAGGACTAGCGGGATCTACAATGAGCAGTTCTTC
TRBV28,once,TRBD1,TRBJ2-7,CASSSGTGGPYEQYF,TGTGCCAGCAGTTCCGGGACAGGGGGCCCCTACGAGCAGTACTTC
TRBV5-1,.,.,TRBJ1-2,CASSEASSLGGYTF,TGCGCCAGCAGCGAGGCTTCTAGCCTGGGTGGCTACACCTTC
TRBV5-1,.,.,TRBJ2-3,CASSFAGRKPDTQYF,TGCGCCAGCAGCTTCGCTGGACGAAAGCCAGATACGCAGTATTTT
TRBV18,.,TRBD1,TRBJ2-7,CASSHAGQGDYEQYF,TGTGCCAGCTCACATGCGGGACAGGGAGATTACGAGCAGTACTTC
TRBV27,.,TRBD1,TRBJ1-1,CASSRNRGAGTEAFF,TGTGCCAGCAGTCGCAACAGGGGCGCCGGCACTGAAGCTTTCTTT
TRBV6-5,.,TRBD2,TRBJ2-7,CASSSGGRVIYEQYF,TGTGCCAGCAGTTCGGGCGGGAGGGTGATCTACGAGCAGTACTTC
TRBV28,.,.,TRBJ2-5,CASSRLIRGSQETQYF,TGTGCCAGCAGCCGCTTGATTCGCGGGTCCCAAGAGACCCAGTACTTC
TRBV5-1,.,.,TRBJ2-7,CASSPAGTSTYEQYF,TGCGCCAGCAGCCCCGCCGGGACAAGTACCTACGAGCAGTACTTC
TRBV29-1,.,TRBD1,TRBJ2-7,CSVEEQGEDRQYF,TGCAGCGTTGAAGAACAGGGGGAGGATCGGCAGTACTTC
TRBV28,.,TRBD1,TRBJ1-1,CASSQQGYGTEAFF,TGTGCCAGCAGTCAACAGGGGTATGGCACTGAAGCTTTCTTT
TRBV5-1,.,.,TRBJ2-3,CASSSRGSTDTQYF,TGCGCCAGCAGCTCGCGGGGCAGCACAGATACGCAGTATTTT
TRBV15,.,TRBD2,TRBJ2-5,CATSRGVTGLGGQTQYF,TGTGCCACCAGCAGAGGGGTCACGGGACTAGGCGGACAGACCCAGTACTTC
TRBV10-3,.,.,TRBJ2-2,CATAGKQGLNTGELFF,TGTGCCACGGCCGGGAAACAGGGTTTGAACACCGGGGAGCTGTTTTTT
TRBV30,.,.,TRBJ2-2,CAWSVLISNTGELFF,TGTGCCTGGAGTGTACTAATCTCGAACACCGGGGAGCTGTTTTTT
TRBV18,once,.,TRBJ2-3,CASSPPRSSTDTQYF,TGTGCCAGCTCACCGCCCAGGTCGAGCACAGATACGCAGTATTTT
TRBV5-5,once,.,TRBJ1-3,CASSLGPTGNTIYF,TGTGCCAGCAGCTTGGGGCCGACTGGAAACACCATATATTTT
TRBV28,.,.,TRBJ1-5,CASKGPYSNQPQHF,TGTGCCAGCAAAGGGCCCTATAGCAATCAGCCCCAGCATTTT
TRBV5-4,.,TRBD2,TRBJ2-3,CASSLERGDTDTQYF,TGTGCCAGCAGCCTAGAGCGGGGGGACACAGATACGCAGTATTTT
TRBV7-6,.,.,TRBJ2-7,CASSFNRDSYEQYF,TGTGCCAGCAGTTTTAACAGGGACTCCTACGAGCAGTACTTC
TRBV5-4,.,TRBD2,TRBJ2-7,CASSPRTSGSKFYEQYF,TGTGCCAGCAGCCCGAGGACTAGCGGGAGTAAGTTCTACGAGCAGTACTTC
TRBV28,.,.,TRBJ2-1,CASSWTNEQFF,TGTGCCAGCAGTTGGACTAATGAGCAGTTCTTC
TRBV6-1,.,.,TRBJ1-5,CASMLNTNQPQHF,TGTGCCAGCATGCTCAACACCAATCAGCCCCAGCATTTT
TRBV6-1,.,.,TRBJ2-2,CASSLRTENTGELFF,TGTGCCAGCAGTCTAAGGACGGAGAACACCGGGGAGCTGTTTTTT
TRBV15,.,.,TRBJ2-5,CATSRAPETQYF,TGTGCCACCAGCAGAGCCCCGGAGACCCAGTACTTC
TRBV28,.,TRBD1,TRBJ1-3,CASRDTTGEINTIYF,TGTGCCAGCAGGGACACGACAGGGGAGATAAACACCATATATTTT
TRBV7-6,.,.,TRBJ2-7,CASSSPGYEQYF,TGTGCCAGCAGCTCTCCGGGCTACGAGCAGTACTTC
TRBV27,.,.,TRBJ2-3,CASRWGGTDTQYF,TGTGCCAGCAGATGGGGAGGCACAGATACGCAGTATTTT
TRBV5-1,.,TRBD1,TRBJ1-1,CASSLDRGRSAEAFF,TGCGCCAGCAGCTTAGACAGGGGAAGGAGCGCTGAAGCTTTCTTT
TRBV2,.,TRBD1,TRBJ2-1,CASRWDRRSYNEQFF,TGTGCCAGCAGGTGGGACAGGCGATCCTACAATGAGCAGTTCTTC